Listed here is a single TCR beta chain. Its antigen specificity is not known. Qualities for individual bases were not recorded, and no much larger clone is one base off. This sample was included in a study of blood T cell repertoires in COVID-19 (dated by TCRdb to the early 2020s). Broadly, across the study: Collaborator samples came from the United States, Italy and Spain and covered acute and convalescent phases of COVID-19. The repertoires were released in a freely available public database meant as a resource for research on the immune response to SARS-CoV-2. The prospective study material was composed of cDNA or gDNA derived from T cells, B-cell-depleted T cells, or PBMCs. Deeply sampled blood TCRbeta repertoires from subjects exposed to, actively infected with, or recovered from COVID-19 were included in the dataset. The sample metadata nearly always contained a de-identified subject ID, COVID-19 status, age in years and sex. The samples were drawn from the first 160 participants of the ongoing ImmuneRACE study and from 1,254 subjects provided by 6 global collaborators. Where available, HLA class I and class II types were taken from metadata supplied by the sample provider and were not determined by assay-based typing. Beyond this particular receptor, the publication reports: How much clinical and demographic metadata was included differed by source and by participant, and the metadata was provided uncurated.

TCRbeta CDR3 regions were amplified from genomic DNA using the immunoSEQ Assay, a bias-controlled multiplex PCR. The original pipeline was this. The number of nucleated cells in each sample was estimated from the amplification of reference gene primers within the assay. Sequence reads were collapsed and filtered to measure the absolute abundance of every unique TCRbeta CDR3 rearrangement. For each sample, productive Simpson clonality was calculated as the square root of Simpson's diversity index over productive rearrangements. Sourced from immuneACCESS, this table was stored by TCRdb with only in-frame sequences that have V and J called. A share of the clones is absent; for the studies checked, an unresolved V gene accounts for under half, and the remainder has no known explanation. That table furnishes V, J and clone size, whereas the DNA furnished D and trimming. For this sample the table gives approximately 47,000 clones, of which roughly 88% were detected only once. The leading ten clones occupy roughly 2.1% of the sample.

Reading the germline V gene gives CDR1 SGDLS and CDR2 YYNGEE. V is cut back by 3 bases and J by 2 bases, with 6 bases in the junction unmatched. From cysteine to phenylalanine, the CDR3 is 15 amino acids long. CDR3 DNA is the only sequence kept; it has 45 bases, read in frame from the first base. Whole blood was collected in K2EDTA tubes by collaborating institutions according to the institutions' own protocols. For TCRbeta analysis, collaborators shipped samples in one of three forms: frozen whole blood, isolated PBMCs, or DNA extracted from either of those sample types. The TCR was taken from a woman aged 55-69 years with acute or convalescent COVID-19. The specimen sequenced was peripheral blood. The chain was built from TRBV9 and TRBJ2-3; 7 junctional bases match TRBD1. The CDR3 protein sequence reads: CASSANTGATDTQYF. The DNA is TGTGCCAGCAGCGCGAATACAGGGGCCACAGATACGCAGTATTTT.